The 32 T cell receptor beta chains given below trace back to one sample, sequenced in a study of T cells after posttransplantation cyclophosphamide. A marrow graft followed busulfan-fludarabine conditioning, with cyclophosphamide on days +3 and +4. Sequencing was performed with immunoSEQ multiplex PCR; in TCRdb, only in-frame clones are kept and a portion is missing. The table has approximately 22,000 clones, roughly 90% seen once. The sample was PBMCs, taken after allogeneic stem cell transplant with posttransplant cyclophosphamide. These receptors all come from a female patient between 30 and 45 years old who received an allogeneic stem cell transplant from an unrelated donor, was CMV-positive, and had no GVHD. A subset of T cells may come from the graft donor.

The genes are TRBV9 and TRBJ2-5; 9 positions agree with TRBD2. Unmatched junction bases numbered 7, after V lost 0 bases and J lost 4 bases. Germline CDR1 reads SGDLS; CDR2 reads YYNGEE. The CDR3 runs to 16 residues. CDR3 region: CASSVAGGGDVETQYF. The CDR3 nucleotides are TGTGCCAGCAGCGTAGCTGGCGGGGGGGACGTAGAGACCCAGTACTTC.

This sequence joins TRBV2 and TRBJ2-4; perhaps TRBD1 as D (6 bases). The CDR3 totals 18 residues. Germline V gene sequence: CDR1 SNHLY, CDR2 FYNNEI. V lost 4 bases and J lost 8, with 27 bases in between. Here the CDR3 reads CASSVPASGLGAIHIQYF. CDR3 DNA: TGTGCCAGCAGTGTCCCTGCTTCGGGCCTGGGGGCGATTCACATTCAGTACTTC.

V and J are TRBV6-5 and TRBJ2-7; D is perhaps TRBD1 (6 bases). CDR3 length: 13 amino acids. The V and J ends lost 3 bases and 6 bases respectively, with 12 bases between them. Germline CDR1 and CDR2: MNHEY and SVGAGI. The CDR3 nucleotides read TGTGCCAGCAGTTATCAACAGGGAACCGAGCAGTACTTC. This sequence encodes CASSYQQGTEQYF.

This clone came up once. This chain joins TRBV11-3 and TRBJ2-7; 10 bases fit TRBD2. This CDR3 contains 16 residues. With 7 bases clipped from V and 1 base from J, the junction kept 10 bases outside the gene matches. CDR1 and CDR2 from the germline V gene are SGHNT and YENEEA. This chain's CDR3 is CASTPSSGGISYEQYF. The CDR3, as DNA: TGTGCCAGCACCCCATCTAGCGGGGGAATATCCTACGAGCAGTACTTC.

The chain uses TRBV15 and TRBJ1-4; tentative D call: TRBD1 (6 bases). V lost 1 base and J 8 bases, leaving 8 bases between the germline ends. Germline V gene lookup returns CDR1 LNHNV and CDR2 YYDKDF (reference sequence). This CDR3 has 13 residues. CDR3 amino acids: CATSRGGGEKLFF. DNA of the CDR3: TGTGCCACCAGCAGAGGAGGGGGAGAAAAACTGTTTTTT.

This chain connects TRBV5-6 to TRBJ1-2, with D maybe TRBD1 (6 bases). Between the trimmed V and J ends, which lost 2 bases and 0 bases, there was a span of 14 bases. Looked up from germline, CDR1 is SGHDT and CDR2 is YYEEEE. The CDR3 spans 16 residues. The CDR3 DNA sequence: TGTGCCAGCAGCTTCTGGGGGCTTAACGCTAACTATGGCTACACCTTC. Translation gives CASSFWGLNANYGYTF.

The chain combines TRBV27 with TRBJ2-2, with 8 positions matching TRBD1. V shed 3 bases, J shed 4 bases, and the junction held 7 bases outside the gene matches. This CDR3 spans 16 amino acids. CDR1 and CDR2 from the germline V gene are MNHEY and SMNVEV (reference sequence). CDR3 DNA sequence: TGTGCCAGCAGTTTCCCCGGGACAGGTCGCACCGGGGAGCTGTTTTTT. Its translation: CASSFPGTGRTGELFF.

J is TRBJ2-1 and V is TRBV7-3; 9 bases align to TRBD2. The CDR3 consists of 17 residues. Germline V gene lookup returns CDR1 SGHTA and CDR2 FQGTGA. Germline trimming cut 0 bases from V and 4 bases from J; bases unmatched to any gene: 7. CDR3 protein: CASSLTISGLAYNEQFF. The DNA for the CDR3 is TGTGCCAGCAGCTTAACGATCTCGGGACTAGCTTACAATGAGCAGTTCTTC.

The chain carries TRBV28 and TRBJ2-4; 7 nucleotides line up with TRBD1. The CDR3 is made up of 15 amino acids. Trimming took 5 bases from V and 3 from J; bases not matched to a gene: 7. The V gene's germline CDR1 is MDHEN and CDR2 SYDVKM. The CDR3 here is CASSADRVGKNIQYF. The DNA for the CDR3 is TGTGCCAGCAGTGCAGACAGGGTTGGCAAAAACATTCAGTACTTC.

The table lists this clone with a count of one. This chain links TRBV21-1 with TRBJ2-2; whether TRBD1, the table's D call, matches the DNA was not checked. TRBV21-1 is an annotated pseudogene. The CDR3 loop spans 14 amino acids. This chain's CDR3 is CASSKGSIAGELFF. The CDR3 DNA reads TGTGCCAGCAGCAAGGGCAGTATCGCCGGGGAGCTGTTTTTT.

The genes are TRBV30 and TRBJ2-7; TRBD1 matches 9 bases. The ends lost 2 bases at V and 4 bases at J; junction bases unmatched: 9. The germline V gene encodes CDR1 GTSNPN and CDR2 SVGIG (reference sequence). This CDR3 has 15 residues. CDR3 region: CAWSPKGQGEYEQYF. CDR3 sequence (DNA): TGTGCCTGGAGTCCAAAGGGACAGGGTGAATACGAGCAGTACTTC.

V and J are TRBV7-2 and TRBJ1-2; 7 nucleotides line up with TRBD1. After removal of 7 bases from V and 8 bases from J, the junction contained 13 bases not matched to a gene. CDR1 and CDR2 from the germline V gene are SGHTA and FQGNSA. The CDR3 consists of 14 residues. Here the CDR3 reads CASTGGGSKNGYTF. The CDR3 DNA reads as TGTGCCAGCACCGGAGGGGGCAGTAAGAACGGCTACACCTTC.

The chain carries TRBV28 and TRBJ2-3; 12 positions agree with TRBD1. From germline, CDR1 is MDHEN and CDR2 SYDVKM. With V trimmed by 4 bases and J by 2 bases, 4 bases remained unmatched. This CDR3 region has 16 residues. The CDR3 region has the DNA TGTGCCAGCAGTTACGGGACAGGGGGCCTCACAGATACGCAGTATTTT. Protein sequence: CASSYGTGGLTDTQYF.

The chain combines TRBV29-1 with TRBJ1-5, with TRBD1 as a possible D gene (5 bases). The CDR3 is made up of 13 amino acids. The germline V and J ends were trimmed by 6 bases and 1 base, with 10 bases remaining between them. Germline assignment: CDR1 SQVTM and CDR2 ANQGSEA. The CDR3, as DNA: TGCAGCGTGGAGCAGGGAAGCAATCAGCCCCAGCATTTT. It yields the protein CSVEQGSNQPQHF.

The chain recombines TRBV7-9 with TRBJ2-2; tentatively, D is TRBD2 (6 bases). CDR1 and CDR2 from the germline V gene are SEHNR and FQNEAQ (reference sequence). V lost 5 bases and J lost 2, with 12 bases in between. The length of the CDR3 is 15 residues. The CDR3 DNA reads TGTGCCAGCAGCAGGGACTCTAAAAACACCGGGGAGCTGTTTTTT. It translates to CASSRDSKNTGELFF.

This rearrangement joins TRBV27 to TRBJ2-1; TRBD1 matches at 7 bases. This CDR3 is built from 15 residues. Germline lookup yields CDR1 MNHEY and CDR2 SMNVEV (reference sequence). J lost 0 bases, V lost 5 bases, and 4 bases had no gene match. CDR3 DNA sequence: TGTGCCAGCAGTAAACAGGGGAGCTCCTACAATGAGCAGTTCTTC. It is translated as CASSKQGSSYNEQFF.

The chain recombines TRBV29-1 with TRBJ2-3, with 9 bases fitting TRBD1. The CDR3 length is 19 residues. V dropped 1 base and J dropped 7; count of bases not matched to a gene: 21. Looked up from germline, CDR1 is SQVTM and CDR2 is ANQGSEA. Written as DNA, the CDR3 is TGCAGCGTTGAAGGGGGACGGGACAGGGAAATTCAAATTGTAAATACGCAGTATTTT. Residues: CSVEGGRDREIQIVNTQYF.

The chain employs TRBV4-1 and TRBJ1-2; the match to TRBD1 covers 12 bases. Trimming cost V 4 bases and J 7 bases; bases outside gene matches: 13. The CDR3 covers 17 residues. The germline gives CDR1 MGHRA, CDR2 YSYEKL. The CDR3 loop reads CASSRALLGQGAGGYTF. For the CDR3, the DNA is TGCGCCAGCAGCCGGGCCCTCCTGGGACAGGGGGCGGGTGGCTACACCTTC.

The chain joins TRBV6-4 to TRBJ2-6; the D gene is possibly TRBD1 (5 bases). The length of the CDR3 is 15 residues. Germline values: CDR1 MRHNA, CDR2 SNTAGT. V dropped 6 bases and J dropped 4 bases, with 13 bases sitting between them. CDR3 bases: TGTGCCAGCAGCCCGCAGGGTTCGGGGGCCAACGTCCTGACTTTC. As protein: CASSPQGSGANVLTF.

The V gene is TRBV29-1, the J gene TRBJ1-5, with 7 bases lining up with TRBD1. Unmatched junction bases numbered 6, after V lost 4 bases and J lost 0 bases. Germline loops: CDR1 SQVTM, CDR2 ANQGSEA. The CDR3 covers 15 residues. The CDR3 sequence is CSVAAGGHSNQPQHF. CDR3 in DNA: TGCAGCGTTGCGGCAGGGGGGCATAGCAATCAGCCCCAGCATTTT.

The rearrangement joins TRBV6-4 to TRBJ2-7; no clear D. Trimming pared 0 bases from V and 3 bases from J, leaving 21 bases between. Looked up from germline, CDR1 is MRHNA and CDR2 is SNTAGT. The CDR3 contains 18 residues. The CDR3: CASSDSIGILPSRYEQYF. CDR3 bases: TGTGCCAGCAGTGACTCGATTGGCATCCTCCCCTCCCGCTACGAGCAGTACTTC.

The chain has TRBV19 and TRBJ1-5; 8 positions agree with TRBD1. The CDR3 spans 13 residues. V gave up 5 bases and J gave up 5 bases; unmatched junction bases: 2. Looked up from germline, CDR1 is LNHDA and CDR2 is SQIVND (reference sequence). CDR3 region: CASSEQGDQPQHF. The CDR3, as DNA: TGTGCCAGTAGTGAACAGGGGGATCAGCCCCAGCATTTT.

Concerning this clone: A junction boundary mismatches the germline segment, possibly from a read error. This chain connects TRBV10-2 to TRBJ2-5; 15 bases are shared with TRBD2. This CDR3 is 16 amino acids long. CDR1 is WSHSY and CDR2 is SAAADI in the germline V gene. CDR3 sequence reads: CASAGLAGGIQEAQYF. The CDR3 bases are TGCGCCAGCGCTGGACTAGCGGGGGGGATCCAAGAGGCCCAGTACTTC.

The chain carries TRBV6-5 and TRBJ1-5; D gene unclear. V lost 6 bases, J lost 5 bases, and 11 bases lay in between. The CDR3 has 13 amino acids. Per the germline V gene, CDR1 is MNHEY and CDR2 is SVGAGI. The CDR3 sequence: CASSQVVDQPQHF. CDR3 coding DNA: TGTGCCAGCAGCCAAGTAGTCGATCAGCCCCAGCATTTT.

In DNA form, the CDR3 reads TGTGCCAGCAGCCCAAGACAGGGAACGAACACTGAAGCTTTCTTT. It encodes CASSPRQGTNTEAFF. This sequence joins TRBV5-4 and TRBJ1-1; 7 bases are shared with TRBD1. The CDR3 is made up of 15 amino acids. V lost 4 bases, J lost 1 base, and 7 bases stayed unmatched. Germline CDR1 SGHNT, CDR2 YYREEE (reference sequence).

The CDR3 sequence: CASRMTGRNTEAFF. The CDR3 DNA is TGTGCCAGCAGGATGACAGGGAGGAACACTGAAGCTTTCTTT. The rearrangement joins TRBV27 to TRBJ1-1; 7 bases are shared with TRBD1. The CDR3 length is 14 residues. The germline V gene encodes CDR1 MNHEY and CDR2 SMNVEV (reference sequence). V dropped 6 bases and J dropped 1; count of bases not matched to a gene: 5.

This clone was counted a single time. This rearrangement joins TRBV2 to TRBJ2-5, with 9 positions matching TRBD1. Germline CDR1 and CDR2: SNHLY and FYNNEI. V shed 4 bases, J shed 3 bases, and the junction held 15 bases outside the gene matches. The CDR3 covers 18 residues. The CDR3 sequence is CASSGPGWEQGAKETQYF. CDR3 DNA: TGTGCCAGCAGTGGTCCAGGTTGGGAACAGGGGGCCAAAGAGACCCAGTACTTC.

This clone was seen once. The chain employs TRBV5-6 and TRBJ2-7; D uncertain. V dropped 0 bases and J dropped 1 base, with 8 bases sitting between them. The CDR3 sequence is 14 residues long. Germline V gene data show CDR1 as SGHDT and CDR2 as YYEEEE. The CDR3 DNA reads as TGTGCCAGCAGCTTGGGACACCCATCCTACGAGCAGTACTTC. It encodes CASSLGHPSYEQYF.

The chain uses TRBV28 and TRBJ1-2; D perhaps matches TRBD1 (6 bases). V was clipped by 1 base and J by 8 bases, with 14 bases between them. Germline CDR1 is MDHEN and CDR2 is SYDVKM. The CDR3 spans 14 residues. CDR3 sequence reads: CASSLSSGGGGYTF. Here the CDR3 DNA reads TGTGCCAGCAGTTTATCATCGGGGGGCGGAGGCTACACCTTC.

The chain recombines TRBV7-2 with TRBJ2-7; TRBD1 might be the D (6 bases). Germline V gene lookup returns CDR1 SGHTA and CDR2 FQGNSA. Trimming shortened V by 5 bases and J by 3 bases, and 14 bases separated the two germline ends. CDR3 size: 14 residues. The chain's CDR3 is CASSVDSSHYEQYF. The DNA for the CDR3 is TGTGCCAGCAGCGTGGACAGTTCCCACTACGAGCAGTACTTC.

This chain joins TRBV5-6 and TRBJ1-1; 7 bases fit TRBD1. The germline V gene encodes CDR1 SGHDT and CDR2 YYEEEE. CDR3 size: 14 residues. V was clipped by 3 bases and J by 5 bases; unmatched bases: 7. The CDR3 coding sequence is TGTGCCAGCAGCTCGCCGACAGGGAAAACTGAAGCTTTCTTT. Its protein is CASSSPTGKTEAFF.

The rearrangement uses TRBV5-1 and TRBJ1-6, with D possibly matching TRBD1 (6 bases). Deletions cut 4 bases from V and 3 bases from J, with 8 bases between. The CDR3 totals 14 residues. The germline V gene has CDR1 SGHRS and CDR2 YFSETQ. The CDR3 here is CASSADSYNSPLHF. CDR3 nucleotides: TGCGCCAGCAGCGCGGACAGCTATAATTCACCCCTCCACTTT.